The clone carrying this T cell receptor (beta chain) was found a few times. The CDR3 length is 15 residues. The V gene's germline CDR1 is MNHEY and CDR2 SVGAGI. V dropped 0 bases and J dropped 9 bases, with 18 bases sitting between them. The data originate from a study of T cell responses to AZD1222 COVID-19 vaccine. Data came from immunoSEQ multiplex PCR; TCRdb stores just in-frame clones and leaves some out. The sample records about 150,000 clones, roughly nine tenths being singletons. The sequence was collected from an adult in good health. This chain joins TRBV6-5 and TRBJ2-7; D is perhaps TRBD1 or TRBD2 (6 bases each). The sequenced sample was peripheral blood, obtained on day 0 of AZD1222 vaccination. CDR3 residues: CASSYSGGVITGQYF. The CDR3 nucleotides read TGTGCCAGCAGTTACTCGGGGGGCGTCATAACGGGGCAGTACTTC.